One sample yielded the 11 T cell receptor beta chains listed below, sequenced in a study of technical replicates of blood from several donors. Only in-frame clones appear in the TCRdb table, and some are missing; sequencing was by immunoSEQ multiplex PCR. The profile shows roughly 81,000 clones, 70% to 90% of them singletons. The sample was PBMCs. The receptors come from a human donor in good health. Some clones in this sample may be carry-over from other donors' samples.

The J gene is TRBJ1-5, the V gene TRBV2; D remains ambiguous. Germline CDR1 and CDR2: SNHLY and FYNNEI. Trimming removed 7 bases from V and 7 bases from J, with 17 bases in between. There are 14 residues in the CDR3. For the CDR3, the DNA is TGTGCCAGCACCCGGGGTAGGGAAGGGCAGCCCCAGCATTTT. Translation gives CASTRGREGQPQHF.

The chain uses TRBV30 and TRBJ1-4; D may be TRBD1 (6 bases). CDR1 and CDR2 (germline): GTSNPN, SVGIG (reference sequence). This CDR3 region has 16 residues. Between the trimmed V and J ends, which lost 3 bases and 3 bases, there was a span of 17 bases. CDR3 residues: CAWSHYIQGSNEKLFF. In nucleotides, the CDR3 is TGTGCCTGGAGCCACTATATTCAGGGGTCTAATGAAAAACTGTTTTTT. The whole variable domain, filled in from reference TRBV30 and TRBJ1-4, reads SQTIHQWPATLVQPVGSPLSLECTVEGTSNPNLYWYRQAAGRGLQLLFYSVGIGQISSEVPQNLSASRPQDRQFILSSKKLLLSDSGFYLCAWSHYIQGSNEKLFFGSGTQLSVL.

The V and J genes are TRBV5-1 and TRBJ2-4; TRBD1 matches at 7 bases. Germline V gives CDR1 SGHRS, CDR2 YFSETQ. The J segment lost 4 bases and the V segment lost 0 bases, leaving 1 base of the junction unmatched. The CDR3 consists of 14 residues. The chain's CDR3 is CASSLVGQKNIQYF. CDR3 bases: TGCGCCAGCAGCTTGGTGGGACAGAAAAACATTCAGTACTTC.

This chain connects TRBV5-4 to TRBJ2-3; TRBD2 might be the D (5 bases). The V and J ends lost 3 bases and 2 bases respectively, with 7 bases between them. This CDR3 has 13 residues. The germline gives CDR1 SGHNT, CDR2 YYREEE (reference sequence). The CDR3 loop is CASSSRDTDTQYF. The CDR3 DNA follows: TGTGCCAGCAGCTCTCGGGACACAGATACGCAGTATTTT. Using reference TRBV5-4 and TRBJ2-3 for the parts outside the CDR3, the full variable domain is ETGVTQSPTHLIKTRGQQVTLRCSSQSGHNTVSWYQQALGQGPQFIFQYYREEENGRGNFPPRFSGLQFPNYSSELNVNALELDDSALYLCASSSRDTDTQYFGPGTRLTVL.

The V gene is TRBV30, the J gene TRBJ1-3; perhaps TRBD1 as D (6 bases). Trimming removed 2 bases at V and 1 base at J, with 9 bases between. The CDR3 runs to 14 residues. Germline CDR1 and CDR2: GTSNPN and SVGIG (reference sequence). As DNA, the CDR3 is TGTGCCTGGAGTACAGGGCCTTCTGGAAACACCATATATTTT. Encoded protein: CAWSTGPSGNTIYF.

The CDR3 region is CASSNNRETEAFF. The DNA of the CDR3 is TGTGCCAGCTCTAATAACAGGGAAACTGAAGCTTTCTTT. The chain has TRBV2 and TRBJ1-1; perhaps TRBD1 as D (6 bases). This CDR3 contains 13 residues. CDR1 and CDR2 from the germline V gene are SNHLY and FYNNEI. Deletions cut 8 bases from V and 5 bases from J, with 15 bases between.

The rearrangement uses TRBV18 and TRBJ1-2; D remains unclear. Germline assignment: CDR1 KGHSH and CDR2 LQKENI. Trimming shortened V by 2 bases and J by 3 bases, and 7 bases separated the two germline ends. The CDR3 sequence is 13 residues long. The CDR3 loop is CASSPEQDYGYTF. The CDR3 nucleotides are TGTGCCAGCTCACCAGAGCAGGACTATGGCTACACCTTC. The variable domain in full, with the rest retrieved from reference TRBV18 and TRBJ1-2, is NAGVMQNPRHLVRRRGQEARLRCSPMKGHSHVYWYRQLPEEGLKFMVYLQKENIIDESGMPKERFSAEFPKEGPSILRIQQVVRGDSAAYFCASSPEQDYGYTFGSGTRLTVV.

This chain links TRBV29-1 with TRBJ2-1; 9 bases map to TRBD2. Germline CDR1 SQVTM, CDR2 ANQGSEA. With V trimmed by 5 bases and J by 6 bases, 2 bases remained unmatched. This CDR3 contains 12 residues. CDR3 region: CSVSTSGNEQFF. CDR3 nucleotide sequence: TGCAGCGTTTCGACTAGCGGCAATGAGCAGTTCTTC.

This clone came up once. The chain recombines TRBV30 with TRBJ2-7; TRBD2 aligns across 15 bases. V shed 2 bases, J shed 5 bases, and the junction held 4 bases outside the gene matches. Germline assignment: CDR1 GTSNPN and CDR2 SVGIG (reference sequence). The CDR3 has 15 amino acids. CDR3 protein: CAWSSGLAGGNEQYF. CDR3 in DNA: TGTGCCTGGAGTTCCGGACTAGCGGGGGGGAACGAGCAGTACTTC.

A single count supports this clone. The V and J genes are TRBV6-5 and TRBJ1-5, with D possibly TRBD1 on 5 matching bases. The CDR3 has 14 residues. Trimming pared 4 bases from V and 4 bases from J, leaving 11 bases between. Germline-derived CDR1 and CDR2 are MNHEY and SVGAGI. This CDR3 reads CASSLGLKNQPQHF. The CDR3 nucleotides read TGTGCCAGCAGTTTGGGGCTTAAGAATCAGCCCCAGCATTTT.

The rearrangement uses TRBV7-2 and TRBJ1-2; D unclear. V lost 5 bases, J lost 5 bases, and 18 bases lay in between. Germline values: CDR1 SGHTA, CDR2 FQGNSA. The CDR3 covers 15 residues. The DNA for the CDR3 is TGTGCCAGCAGCGGCCACCGGAGCGGAGGGTATGGCTACACCTTC. Protein: CASSGHRSGGYGYTF.